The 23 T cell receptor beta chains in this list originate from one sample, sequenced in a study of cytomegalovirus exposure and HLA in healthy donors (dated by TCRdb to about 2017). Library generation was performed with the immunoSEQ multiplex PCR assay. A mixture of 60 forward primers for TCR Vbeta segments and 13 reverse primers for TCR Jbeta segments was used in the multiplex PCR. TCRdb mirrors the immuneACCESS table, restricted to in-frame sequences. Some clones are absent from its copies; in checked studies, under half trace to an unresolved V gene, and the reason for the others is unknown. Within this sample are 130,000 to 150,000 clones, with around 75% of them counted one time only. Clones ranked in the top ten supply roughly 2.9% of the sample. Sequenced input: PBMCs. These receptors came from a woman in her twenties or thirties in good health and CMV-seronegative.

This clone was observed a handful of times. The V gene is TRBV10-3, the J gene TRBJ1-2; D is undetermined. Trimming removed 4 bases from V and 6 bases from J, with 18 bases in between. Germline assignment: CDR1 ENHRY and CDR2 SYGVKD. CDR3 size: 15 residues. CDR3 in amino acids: CAISALSGSGNGYTF. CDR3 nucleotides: TGTGCCATCAGTGCCCTGTCAGGCAGCGGGAATGGCTACACCTTC.

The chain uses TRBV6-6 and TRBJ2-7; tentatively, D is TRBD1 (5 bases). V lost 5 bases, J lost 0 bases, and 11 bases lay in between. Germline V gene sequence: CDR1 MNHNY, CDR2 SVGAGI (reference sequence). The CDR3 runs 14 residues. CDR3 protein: CASSLTTASYEQYF. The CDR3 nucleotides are TGTGCCAGCAGTCTCACGACAGCCTCCTACGAGCAGTACTTC.

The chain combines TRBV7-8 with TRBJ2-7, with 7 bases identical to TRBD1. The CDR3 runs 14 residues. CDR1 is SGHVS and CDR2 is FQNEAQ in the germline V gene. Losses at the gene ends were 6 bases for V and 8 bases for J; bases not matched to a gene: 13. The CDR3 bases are TGTGCCAGCAGACAAAACAGGGGCCCAGGAAAGCAGTACTTC. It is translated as CASRQNRGPGKQYF.

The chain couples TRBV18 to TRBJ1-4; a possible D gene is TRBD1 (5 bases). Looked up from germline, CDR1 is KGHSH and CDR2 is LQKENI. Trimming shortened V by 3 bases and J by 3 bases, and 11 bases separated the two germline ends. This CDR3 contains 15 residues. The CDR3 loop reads CASSPSTAANEKLFF. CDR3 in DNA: TGTGCCAGCTCACCGTCGACAGCAGCTAATGAAAAACTGTTTTTT.

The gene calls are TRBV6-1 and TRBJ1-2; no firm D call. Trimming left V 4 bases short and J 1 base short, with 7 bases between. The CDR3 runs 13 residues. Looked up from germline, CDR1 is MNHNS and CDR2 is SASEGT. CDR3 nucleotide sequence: TGTGCCAGCAGTGGGGGAGGTAACTATGGCTACACCTTC. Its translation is CASSGGGNYGYTF.

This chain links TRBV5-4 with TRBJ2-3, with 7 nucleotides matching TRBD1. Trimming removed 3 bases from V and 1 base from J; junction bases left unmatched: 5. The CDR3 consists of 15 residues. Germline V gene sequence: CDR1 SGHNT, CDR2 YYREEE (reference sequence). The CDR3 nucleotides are TGTGCCAGCAGCTCCTCAGACAGGGGCACAGATACGCAGTATTTT. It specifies CASSSSDRGTDTQYF.

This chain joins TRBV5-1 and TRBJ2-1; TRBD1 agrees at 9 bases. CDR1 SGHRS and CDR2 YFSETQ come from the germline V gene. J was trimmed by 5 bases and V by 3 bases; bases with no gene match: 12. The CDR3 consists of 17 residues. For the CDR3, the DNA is TGCGCCAGCAGCTCGAGACGGACAGGGGATAGCGACAATGAGCAGTTCTTC. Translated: CASSSRRTGDSDNEQFF.

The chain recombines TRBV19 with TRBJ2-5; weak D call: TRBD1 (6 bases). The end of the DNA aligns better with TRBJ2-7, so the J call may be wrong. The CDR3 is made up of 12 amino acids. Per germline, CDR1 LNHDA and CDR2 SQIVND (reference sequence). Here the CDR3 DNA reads TGTGCCTCCGGGACACCCCCCTACGAGCAGTACTTC. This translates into CASGTPPYEQYF.

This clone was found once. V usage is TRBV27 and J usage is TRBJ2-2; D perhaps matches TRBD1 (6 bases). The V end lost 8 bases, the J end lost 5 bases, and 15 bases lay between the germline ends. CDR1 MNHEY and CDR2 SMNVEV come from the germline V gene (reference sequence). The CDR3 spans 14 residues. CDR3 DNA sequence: TGTGCCAGCCAGACCTTACAGGGAACCGGGGAGCTGTTTTTT. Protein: CASQTLQGTGELFF.

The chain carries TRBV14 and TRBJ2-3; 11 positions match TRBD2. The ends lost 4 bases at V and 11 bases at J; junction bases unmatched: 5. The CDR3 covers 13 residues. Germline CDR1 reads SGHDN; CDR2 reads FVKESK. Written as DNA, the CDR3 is TGTGCCAGCAGCCCGAGACTAGCGGGGTTGCAGTATTTT. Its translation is CASSPRLAGLQYF. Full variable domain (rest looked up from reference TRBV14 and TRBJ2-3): EAGVTQFPSHSVIEKGQTVTLRCDPISGHDNLYWYRRVMGKEIKFLLHFVKESKQDESGMPNNRFLAERTGGTYSTLKVQPAELEDSGVYFCASSPRLAGLQYFGPGTRLTVL.

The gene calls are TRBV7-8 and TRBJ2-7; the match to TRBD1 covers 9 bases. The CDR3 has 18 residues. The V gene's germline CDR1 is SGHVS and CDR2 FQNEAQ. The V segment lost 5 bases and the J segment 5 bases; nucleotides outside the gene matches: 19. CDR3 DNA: TGTGCCAGCAGCCCAAACTTAGGGCCGGGACAGGGTAGACACGAGCAGTACTTC. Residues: CASSPNLGPGQGRHEQYF.

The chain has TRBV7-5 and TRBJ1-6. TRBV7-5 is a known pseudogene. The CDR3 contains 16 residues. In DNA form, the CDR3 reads TGTGCCAGAAGCTTAGGGGAGGGTAAGGAGGGTTCACCCCTCCACTTT. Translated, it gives CARSLGEGKEGSPLHF.

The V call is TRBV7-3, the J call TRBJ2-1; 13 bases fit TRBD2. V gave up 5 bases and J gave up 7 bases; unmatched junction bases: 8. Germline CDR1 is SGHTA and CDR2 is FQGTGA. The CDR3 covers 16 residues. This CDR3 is CASSPGTSGIRNEQFF. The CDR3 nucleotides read TGTGCCAGCAGCCCCGGGACTAGCGGGATTCGTAATGAGCAGTTCTTC.

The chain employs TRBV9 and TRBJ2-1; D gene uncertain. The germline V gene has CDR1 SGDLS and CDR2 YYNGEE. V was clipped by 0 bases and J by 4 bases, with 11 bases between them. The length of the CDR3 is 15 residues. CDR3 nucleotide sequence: TGTGCCAGCAGCGTAGCCAGACTTAAGTACAATGAGCAGTTCTTC. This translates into CASSVARLKYNEQFF.

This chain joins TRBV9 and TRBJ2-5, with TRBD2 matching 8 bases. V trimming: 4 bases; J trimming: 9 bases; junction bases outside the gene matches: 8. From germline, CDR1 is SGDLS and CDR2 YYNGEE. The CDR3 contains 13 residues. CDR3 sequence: CASSSAGRGAQYF. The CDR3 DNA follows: TGTGCCAGCAGCTCCGCCGGGCGGGGGGCCCAGTACTTC.

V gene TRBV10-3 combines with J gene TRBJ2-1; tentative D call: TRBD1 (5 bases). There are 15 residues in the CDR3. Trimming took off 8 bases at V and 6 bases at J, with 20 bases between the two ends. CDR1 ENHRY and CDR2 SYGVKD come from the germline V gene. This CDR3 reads CAIRTSGISGNEQFF. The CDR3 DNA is TGTGCCATCCGCACTTCAGGGATATCGGGCAATGAGCAGTTCTTC.

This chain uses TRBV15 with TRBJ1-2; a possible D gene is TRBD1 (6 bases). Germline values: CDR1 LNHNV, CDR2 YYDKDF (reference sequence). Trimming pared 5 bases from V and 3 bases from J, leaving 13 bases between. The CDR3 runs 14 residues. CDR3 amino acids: CATSGTGGYYGYTF. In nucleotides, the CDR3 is TGTGCCACCAGCGGGACGGGGGGCTACTATGGCTACACCTTC.

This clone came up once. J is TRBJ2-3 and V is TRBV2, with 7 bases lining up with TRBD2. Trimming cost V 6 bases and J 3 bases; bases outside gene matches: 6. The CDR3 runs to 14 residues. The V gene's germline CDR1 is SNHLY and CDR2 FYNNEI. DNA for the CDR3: TGTGCCAGCAGGGGGCCACTAGCGACAGATACGCAGTATTTT. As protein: CASRGPLATDTQYF.

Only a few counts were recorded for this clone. CDR3 in amino acids: CASRTDNSPLHF. DNA for the CDR3: TGTGCCAGTAGGACAGACAATTCACCCCTCCACTTT. The genes are TRBV2 and TRBJ1-6, with D tentatively TRBD1 (6 bases). With 9 bases removed from V and 7 bases from J, the gap between germline ends came to 10 bases. Germline V gene lookup returns CDR1 SNHLY and CDR2 FYNNEI. CDR3 length: 12 amino acids.

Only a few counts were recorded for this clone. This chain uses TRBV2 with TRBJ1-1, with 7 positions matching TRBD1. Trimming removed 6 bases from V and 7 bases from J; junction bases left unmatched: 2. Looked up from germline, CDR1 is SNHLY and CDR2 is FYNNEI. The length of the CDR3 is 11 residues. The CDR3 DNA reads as TGTGCCAGCAGACAGGGGAATGAAGCTTTCTTT. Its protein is CASRQGNEAFF.

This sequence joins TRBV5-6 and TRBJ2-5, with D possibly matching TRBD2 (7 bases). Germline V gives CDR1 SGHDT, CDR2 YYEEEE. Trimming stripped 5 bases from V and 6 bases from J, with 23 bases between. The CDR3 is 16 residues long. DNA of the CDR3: TGTGCCAGCAGGGGGGCGGGGGTCGGGCAGGGCAAGACCCAGTACTTC. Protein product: CASRGAGVGQGKTQYF. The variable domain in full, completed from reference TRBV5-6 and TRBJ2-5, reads DAGVTQSPTHLIKTRGQQVTLRCSPKSGHDTVSWYQQALGQGPQFIFQYYEEEERQRGNFPDRFSGHQFPNYSSELNVNALLLGDSALYLCASRGAGVGQGKTQYFGPGTRLLVL.

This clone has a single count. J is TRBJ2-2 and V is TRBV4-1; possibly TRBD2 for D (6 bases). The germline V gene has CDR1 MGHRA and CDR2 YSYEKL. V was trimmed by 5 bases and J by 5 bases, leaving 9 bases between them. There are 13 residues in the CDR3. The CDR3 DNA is TGCGCCAGCAGCAGGGGAGGAACCGGGGAGCTGTTTTTT. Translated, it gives CASSRGGTGELFF.

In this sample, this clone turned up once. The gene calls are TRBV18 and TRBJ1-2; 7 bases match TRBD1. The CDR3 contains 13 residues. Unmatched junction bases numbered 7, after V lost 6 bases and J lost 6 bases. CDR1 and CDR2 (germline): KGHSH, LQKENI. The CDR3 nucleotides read TGTGCCAGCTCCCGAGGGACAGACCATGGCTACACCTTC. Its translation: CASSRGTDHGYTF.